This entry lists 10 T cell receptor beta chains sequenced from one sample in a study of blood T cell repertoires in COVID-19. Produced via immunoSEQ multiplex PCR; TCRdb's table is partial and in-frame only. This sample has around 300,000 clones; over 75% occur once, and the top ten carry 5%. Sequencing was carried out using PBMCs or T cells enriched from blood (not recorded which). The source is a man aged 30-40 years who had recovered from COVID-19.

This clone was recorded a few times. The chain carries TRBV5-1 and TRBJ1-1, with 10 bases identical to TRBD1. In germline, CDR1 is SGHRS, CDR2 YFSETQ. This CDR3 region has 15 residues. The J segment lost 4 bases and the V segment lost 4 bases, leaving 7 bases of the junction unmatched. The CDR3 sequence: CASSEGQGFLTEAFF. The CDR3 coding sequence is TGCGCCAGCAGCGAGGGACAGGGGTTTCTCACTGAAGCTTTCTTT. Complete variable domain (other parts from reference TRBV5-1 and TRBJ1-1): KAGVTQTPRYLIKTRGQQVTLSCSPISGHRSVSWYQQTPGQGLQFLFEYFSETQRNKGNFPGRFSGRQFSNSRSEMNVSTLELGDSALYLCASSEGQGFLTEAFFGQGTRLTVV.

The chain combines TRBV6-5 with TRBJ2-1, with D perhaps matching TRBD2 (6 bases). V was clipped by 4 bases and J by 1 base, with 14 bases between them. CDR3 length equals 16 residues. Germline V gene sequence: CDR1 MNHEY, CDR2 SVGAGI. The CDR3 DNA is TGTGCCAGCAGTTCCCGGAGGGACCCGTCCTACAATGAGCAGTTCTTC. Translation gives CASSSRRDPSYNEQFF.

The rearrangement uses TRBV9 and TRBJ2-7; perhaps TRBD1 as D (6 bases). The V end was cut by 0 bases, the J end by 2 bases, with 9 bases between. The germline gives CDR1 SGDLS, CDR2 YYNGEE. CDR3 size: 14 residues. The DNA for the CDR3 is TGTGCCAGCAGCGTAGAGCACAGGGCCTACGAGCAGTACTTC. It encodes CASSVEHRAYEQYF.

This chain uses TRBV27 with TRBJ1-6; D is possibly TRBD1 (5 bases). The CDR3 has 19 amino acids. The V end lost 3 bases, the J end lost 3 bases, and 21 bases lay between the germline ends. CDR1 is MNHEY and CDR2 is SMNVEV in the germline V gene (reference sequence). CDR3 sequence (DNA): TGTGCCAGCAGTTTCCAACACAGGCCCCGCGGTGACTATAATTCACCCCTCCACTTT. Encoded protein: CASSFQHRPRGDYNSPLHF.

The J gene is TRBJ1-3, the V gene TRBV12-5; possibly TRBD1 for D (6 bases). CDR3 length: 19 residues. Germline CDR1 LGHNT, CDR2 FRNRAP. Trimming stripped 6 bases from V and 0 bases from J, with 24 bases between. CDR3 in amino acids: CASGTNTQTGSTSGNTIYF. CDR3 nucleotides: TGTGCTAGTGGCACAAACACTCAGACAGGCTCGACCTCTGGAAACACCATATATTTT.

The V and J genes are TRBV5-8 and TRBJ1-5; D is undetermined. The CDR3 loop spans 16 amino acids. Germline V gene sequence: CDR1 SGHTS, CDR2 YDEGEE. Trimming took off 1 base at V and 2 bases at J, with 13 bases between the two ends. In nucleotides, the CDR3 is TGTGCCAGCAGCTTGCTCGCACCTGAGGGCAATCAGCCCCAGCATTTT. It specifies CASSLLAPEGNQPQHF.

This chain's CDR3 is CASSLAGGNYEQYF. CDR3 in DNA: TGTGCCAGCAGCTTAGCGGGTGGAAACTACGAGCAGTACTTC. The gene calls are TRBV11-2 and TRBJ2-7; D ambiguous. CDR1 is SGHAT and CDR2 is FQNNGV in the germline V gene. The CDR3 consists of 14 residues. V was shortened by 1 base and J by 3 bases, with 10 bases between the two germline ends.

This chain joins TRBV5-1 and TRBJ2-2, with a weak D call TRBD1 (6 bases). Germline V lookup: CDR1 SGHRS, CDR2 YFSETQ. Deletions cut 4 bases from V and 5 bases from J, with 21 bases between. The length of the CDR3 is 17 residues. For the CDR3, the DNA is TGCGCCAGCAGCCTGCTCCCCAGGGGAATTCGAACCGGGGAGCTGTTTTTT. Protein sequence: CASSLLPRGIRTGELFF.

The V gene is TRBV18, the J gene TRBJ1-2; D gene unclear. Per germline, CDR1 KGHSH and CDR2 LQKENI. This CDR3 comprises 12 residues. V lost 5 bases and J lost 8, with 12 bases in between. The CDR3 DNA is TGTGCCAGCTCATCTGGGGAGCAAGGCTACACCTTC. Encoded protein: CASSSGEQGYTF.

This chain uses TRBV7-8 with TRBJ2-7; tentatively, D is TRBD1 (5 bases). Germline V lookup: CDR1 SGHVS, CDR2 FQNEAQ. V lost 5 bases to trimming and J lost 3 bases, with 8 bases between them. The CDR3 runs 12 residues. CDR3 protein: CASSPDIYEQYF. The CDR3 DNA reads as TGTGCCAGCAGCCCGGACATCTACGAGCAGTACTTC.